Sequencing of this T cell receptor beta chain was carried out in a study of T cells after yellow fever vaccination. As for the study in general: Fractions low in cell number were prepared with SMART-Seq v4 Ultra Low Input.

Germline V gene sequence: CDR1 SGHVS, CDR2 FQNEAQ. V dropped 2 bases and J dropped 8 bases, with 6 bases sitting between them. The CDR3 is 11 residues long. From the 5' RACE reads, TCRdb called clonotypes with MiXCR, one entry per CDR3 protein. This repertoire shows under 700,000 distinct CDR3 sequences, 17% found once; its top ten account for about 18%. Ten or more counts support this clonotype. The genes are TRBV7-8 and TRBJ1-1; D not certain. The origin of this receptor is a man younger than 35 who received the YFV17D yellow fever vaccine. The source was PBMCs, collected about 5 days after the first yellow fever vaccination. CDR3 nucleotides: TGTGCCAGCAGCTTAATGCAGGAAGCTTTCTTT. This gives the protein CASSLMQEAFF.